Following are 9 T cell receptor beta chains from one sample sequenced in a study of shared clonotypes between healthy human individuals. The data were produced by immunoSEQ multiplex PCR, yet TCRdb's version contains in-frame clones alone and is incomplete. The table records hundreds of thousands of clones, approximately 79% of them present only once. Sequencing used memory CD4+ T cells sorted from blood. The subset denotes: CD45RA-negative fraction. The receptors were sampled from a woman aged 25-40 years in good health.

The CDR3 DNA is TGTGCCAGCAGCGAAGGGTACTTGAGCACAGATACGCAGTATTTT. It encodes CASSEGYLSTDTQYF. The gene calls are TRBV7-2 and TRBJ2-3; D not resolved. Germline CDR1 is SGHTA and CDR2 is FQGNSA. V shed 5 bases and J shed 0 bases, with 12 bases lying between them. The CDR3 runs to 15 residues. The entire variable domain, with the rest obtained from reference TRBV7-2 and TRBJ2-3, is as follows: GAGVSQSPSNKVTEKGKDVELRCDPISGHTALYWYRQSLGQGLEFLIYFQGNSAPDKSGLPSDRFSAERTGGSVSTLTIQRTQQEDSAVYLCASSEGYLSTDTQYFGPGTRLTVL.

The V call is TRBV6-1, the J call TRBJ2-7; D is possibly TRBD1 (6 bases). This CDR3 comprises 15 residues. V was cut by 7 bases and J by 4 bases, with 20 bases left in between. Germline loops: CDR1 MNHNS, CDR2 SASEGT. CDR3 protein: CASTEAGTLFYEQYF. The CDR3, as DNA: TGTGCCAGCACTGAGGCAGGGACACTGTTTTACGAGCAGTACTTC.

The chain carries TRBV25-1 and TRBJ2-1; a possible D gene is TRBD2 (6 bases). The length of the CDR3 is 15 residues. The germline V gene has CDR1 MGHDK and CDR2 SYGVNS. With 2 bases removed from V and 10 bases from J, the gap between germline ends came to 18 bases. CDR3 amino acids: CASSELGREAPEQFF. In nucleotides, the CDR3 is TGTGCCAGCAGTGAACTCGGGAGAGAGGCCCCGGAGCAGTTCTTC.

This clone was counted once. This chain links TRBV7-2 with TRBJ1-4, with 7 bases fitting TRBD1. The CDR3 spans 14 residues. Germline V gene sequence: CDR1 SGHTA, CDR2 FQGNSA. V trimming: 5 bases; J trimming: 8 bases; junction bases outside the gene matches: 8. The CDR3 coding sequence is TGTGCCAGCAGCAGACAGGGATCGGCAGAAAAACTGTTTTTT. Amino acids: CASSRQGSAEKLFF.

This chain joins TRBV6-5 and TRBJ1-2, with 7 positions matching TRBD1. The CDR3 spans 15 residues. Per the germline V gene, CDR1 is MNHEY and CDR2 is SVGAGI. After removal of 5 bases from V and 3 bases from J, the junction contained 9 bases not matched to a gene. CDR3 nucleotides: TGTGCCAGCAGTCGCGCGACAGGGAGATACTATGGCTACACCTTC. Translating gives CASSRATGRYYGYTF.

This chain joins TRBV4-1 and TRBJ1-3; D remains ambiguous. The CDR3 length is 17 residues. V lost 0 bases and J 4 bases, leaving 16 bases between the germline ends. Germline V lookup: CDR1 MGHRA, CDR2 YSYEKL. CDR3 region: CASSQELRRLSGNTIYF. The CDR3 DNA is TGCGCCAGCAGCCAAGAGCTCAGGCGGCTCTCGGGAAACACCATATATTTT.

The chain links TRBV10-3 to TRBJ1-1; 7 positions match TRBD1. Germline V gives CDR1 ENHRY, CDR2 SYGVKD. This CDR3 comprises 14 residues. With V trimmed by 6 bases and J by 1 base, 5 bases remained unmatched. CDR3 nucleotides: TGTGCCATCAGCGGTCGACAGGGGAACACTGAAGCTTTCTTT. As protein: CAISGRQGNTEAFF.

The chain is built from TRBV19 and TRBJ2-5; D might be TRBD1 (5 bases). The CDR3 has 13 amino acids. V lost 3 bases and J lost 3, with 8 bases in between. Germline CDR1 and CDR2: LNHDA and SQIVND (reference sequence). In DNA, the CDR3 is TGTGCCAGTAGTATGACCAGGGAAGAGACCCAGTACTTC. It is translated as CASSMTREETQYF. Full variable domain (rest looked up from reference TRBV19 and TRBJ2-5): DGGITQSPKYLFRKEGQNVTLSCEQNLNHDAMYWYRQDPGQGLRLIYYSQIVNDFQKGDIAEGYSVSREKKESFPLTVTSAQKNPTAFYLCASSMTREETQYFGPGTRLLVL.

The chain uses TRBV7-9 and TRBJ1-4; no clear D gene. Trimming took 2 bases from V and 3 from J, leaving 7 bases between them. The CDR3 runs to 14 residues. Looked up from germline, CDR1 is SEHNR and CDR2 is FQNEAQ (reference sequence). The CDR3 loop reads CASSLSAANEKLFF. The DNA of the CDR3 is TGTGCCAGCAGCTTATCGGCGGCTAATGAAAAACTGTTTTTT.